A single sample is the source of the 30 T cell receptor beta chains below, sequenced in a study of blood T cells in healthy people across ages. For the second PCR, which ran for about 6 to 12 cycles, a sample-barcoded 5' primer and a J-beta primer mix were used. TCRdb fed the 5' RACE reads into MiXCR, producing one record per CDR3 protein. The sample includes fewer than 800,000 distinct CDR3 sequences, 20% to 30% of them seen just once. These data were also filed under a second study, of T cells of mothers and their children.

Sample: blood. These receptors all come from a boy aged 10-17 years in good health.

For this clonotype: The CDR3 does not close with the conserved phenylalanine or tryptophan, likely indicating a read error. This chain connects TRBV28 to TRBJ1-1, with D possibly TRBD1 on 6 matching bases. The CDR3 is 14 amino acids. V dropped 5 bases and J dropped 4 bases, with 14 bases sitting between them. From germline, CDR1 is MDHEN and CDR2 SYDVKM. The CDR3 reads CASSKGGWSTEAFL. The CDR3 bases are TGTGCCAGCAGTAAGGGGGGGTGGAGCACTGAAGCTTTCCTT.

This rearrangement joins TRBV7-2 to TRBJ2-7; 10 positions agree with TRBD2. Germline trimming cut 3 bases from V and 2 bases from J; bases unmatched to any gene: 7. CDR3 length: 16 residues. The germline CDR1 and CDR2 sequences are SGHTA and FQGNSA. The CDR3 sequence is CASSFPTSGATYEQYF. The CDR3 bases are TGTGCCAGCAGCTTCCCCACTAGCGGGGCCACCTACGAGCAGTACTTC.

This clonotype appeared a few times. The rearrangement links TRBV4-2 to TRBJ2-3; 11 nucleotides agree with TRBD2. CDR1 is LGHNA and CDR2 is YNFKEQ in the germline V gene. Germline trimming cut 0 bases from V and 6 bases from J; bases unmatched to any gene: 8. The CDR3 spans 17 residues. The CDR3 DNA is TGTGCCAGCAGCCAAGACCTAGCGGGGGGCCCCGGGGATACGCAGTATTTT. It translates to CASSQDLAGGPGDTQYF.

Note on this clonotype: An end of the junction does not agree with germline; a read error may underlie this. This chain joins TRBV29-1 and TRBJ2-6; 8 bases are a match to TRBD1. Per germline, CDR1 SQVTM and CDR2 ANQGSEA. This CDR3 is 16 amino acids long. The CDR3 bases are TGCAGCGTTGATGTCTCAGGGGGCTCTGGGGCCAGCGTCCTGACTTTC. Amino acid sequence: CSVDVSGGSGASVLTF.

This rearrangement joins TRBV7-9 to TRBJ2-1, with 9 bases aligning to TRBD2. The CDR3 length is 19 residues. Per the germline V gene, CDR1 is SEHNR and CDR2 is FQNEAQ (reference sequence). The ends lost 0 bases at V and 7 bases at J; junction bases unmatched: 16. The CDR3 DNA reads as TGTGCCAGCAGCTTAGCCGGCACGGGACTAGCAGCCCGACGAAATGAGCAGTTCTTC. Protein sequence: CASSLAGTGLAARRNEQFF. The full variable domain, rest sourced from reference TRBV7-9 and TRBJ2-1, is DTGVSQNPRHKITKRGQNVTFRCDPISEHNRLYWYRQTLGQGPEFLTYFQNEAQLEKSRLLSDRFSAERPKGSFSTLEIQRTEQGDSAMYLCASSLAGTGLAARRNEQFFGPGTRLTVL.

Concerning this clonotype: The junction differs from germline at one of its ends, possibly a read error. The genes are TRBV5-1 and TRBJ2-1, with D hard to call. This CDR3 contains 15 residues. Germline lookup yields CDR1 SGHRS and CDR2 YFSETQ. CDR3 protein: CASSLEVASYDEQFF. The CDR3 nucleotides are TGCGCCAGCAGCTTGGAGGTTGCTTCCTACGATGAGCAGTTCTTC.

On this clonotype: Its ends do not fully match the called genes, so a read error is possible. The V and J genes are TRBV9 and TRBJ1-4; 8 bases map to TRBD1. The CDR3 totals 14 residues. Germline lookup yields CDR1 SGDLS and CDR2 YYNGEE. The CDR3 nucleotides read TGTGCCAGCAGCGTCCAGGGGGCTAAGGAAAAACTGTTTTTT. Translating it yields CASSVQGAKEKLFF.

V gene TRBV5-5 combines with J gene TRBJ2-7; 9 bases agree with TRBD2. V lost 2 bases to trimming and J lost 3 bases; unmatched junction nucleotides: 3. Germline V gives CDR1 SGHKS, CDR2 YYEKEE (reference sequence). The CDR3 spans 14 residues. The CDR3 bases are TGTGCCAGCAGCTTCGCTAGCGGGATCTACGAGCAGTACTTC. The encoded protein is CASSFASGIYEQYF. The full variable domain, with the rest looked up from reference TRBV5-5 and TRBJ2-7, is DAGVTQSPTHLIKTRGQQVTLRCSPISGHKSVSWYQQVLGQGPQFIFQYYEKEERGRGNFPDRFSARQFPNYSSELNVNALLLGDSALYLCASSFASGIYEQYFGPGTRLTVT.

This clonotype was observed a few times. V gene TRBV4-1 combines with J gene TRBJ1-5; D is undetermined. There are 15 residues in the CDR3. From germline, CDR1 is MGHRA and CDR2 YSYEKL. V shed 4 bases and J shed 4 bases, with 14 bases lying between them. CDR3 DNA: TGCGCCAGCAGCCGCCAAATTAGATCAAATCAGCCCCAGCATTTT. It translates to CASSRQIRSNQPQHF.

The sample holds a few counts of this clonotype. V and J are TRBV9 and TRBJ2-5; 11 bases are shared with TRBD2. The CDR3 covers 16 residues. Germline CDR1 is SGDLS and CDR2 is YYNGEE. J was trimmed by 5 bases and V by 2 bases; bases with no gene match: 8. CDR3 DNA: TGTGCCAGCAGCGTGGATAGCGGGGGGGCTTTGGAGACCCAGTACTTC. This sequence encodes CASSVDSGGALETQYF.

The V and J genes are TRBV11-2 and TRBJ2-3; TRBD1 matches at 10 bases. The junction had 10 bases not matched to a gene; V was cut back by 5 bases and J by 5 bases. This CDR3 is built from 16 residues. Germline CDR1 reads SGHAT; CDR2 reads FQNNGV. The CDR3 DNA reads TGTGCCAGCAGCCGTTACGGGACAGGGGTGGAAGATACGCAGTATTTT. Translating it yields CASSRYGTGVEDTQYF.

This clonotype turned up a few times. One end of the junction does not line up with germline, which may come from a read error. V usage is TRBV7-7 and J usage is TRBJ2-5; the match to TRBD2 covers 8 bases. Germline assignment: CDR1 SSHAT and CDR2 FNYEAQ (reference sequence). This CDR3 has 15 residues. The CDR3 nucleotides are TGTGCTAGCAGCGGTTTAGCGGGACCTCAAGAGACCCAGTACTTC. It codes for CASSGLAGPQETQYF.

The V gene is TRBV4-3, the J gene TRBJ2-7, with 9 bases lining up with TRBD2. Germline CDR1 and CDR2: LGHNA and YSLEER. The CDR3 sequence is 16 residues long. The V and J ends lost 0 bases and 0 bases, in that order; junction bases with no gene match: 3. The CDR3: CASSQDSTSGSYEQYF. The CDR3 DNA sequence: TGCGCCAGCAGCCAAGATTCGACTAGCGGCTCCTACGAGCAGTACTTC.

The V gene is TRBV13, the J gene TRBJ2-1, with 9 bases fitting TRBD2. Trimming took 5 bases from V and 2 from J; bases not matched to a gene: 10. CDR1 and CDR2 (germline): PRHDT, FYEKMQ (reference sequence). This CDR3 comprises 17 residues. CDR3 amino acids: CASSAIFLAGAYNEQFF. CDR3 sequence (DNA): TGTGCCAGCAGCGCCATTTTCTTAGCGGGGGCCTACAATGAGCAGTTCTTC.

The chain links TRBV27 to TRBJ2-1; 7 nucleotides agree with TRBD1. This CDR3 region has 18 residues. Germline V gene lookup returns CDR1 MNHEY and CDR2 SMNVEV (reference sequence). V lost 5 bases and J lost 2; bases outside the gene matches: 15. The CDR3 DNA reads as TGTGCCAGCAGTACTATTGGGGAACAGGGGCTAGCCTACAATGAGCAGTTCTTC. This sequence encodes CASSTIGEQGLAYNEQFF.

This clonotype was found a few times. The chain employs TRBV29-1 and TRBJ2-5, with 13 nucleotides matching TRBD2. The better agreement between TRBJ2-1 and the DNA end casts doubt on the J call. The CDR3 spans 17 residues. The germline gives CDR1 SQVTM, CDR2 ANQGSEA. The CDR3 reads CSVEGLAGQSSYNEQFF. The CDR3 DNA sequence: TGCAGCGTTGAGGGACTAGCGGGGCAAAGCTCCTACAATGAGCAGTTCTTC.

The chain recombines TRBV24-1 with TRBJ2-5, with D unresolved. The DNA end is a closer match to TRBJ2-1, so the J assignment may be wrong. The CDR3 runs to 11 residues. The germline V gene encodes CDR1 KGHDR and CDR2 SFDVKD. The CDR3 nucleotides read TGTGCCACCAGTGGGTTGGATGAGCAGTTCTTC. Translated: CATSGLDEQFF.

This clonotype was counted at least ten times. The gene calls are TRBV6-1 and TRBJ2-5; D tentatively reads TRBD1 or TRBD2 (6 bases each). The length of the CDR3 is 17 residues. Germline V gene sequence: CDR1 MNHNS, CDR2 SASEGT. The V and J ends lost 6 bases and 5 bases respectively, with 25 bases between them. Here the CDR3 reads CASRKARDTSGSETQYF. In nucleotides, the CDR3 is TGTGCCAGCAGGAAAGCCCGGGACACCAGCGGGTCGGAGACCCAGTACTTC.

The V and J genes are TRBV12-5 and TRBJ2-4; TRBD2 aligns across 9 bases. V was pared by 10 bases and J by 8 bases, with 15 bases of the junction left unmatched. The CDR3 sequence is 15 residues long. Germline V lookup: CDR1 LGHNT, CDR2 FRNRAP. Here the CDR3 reads CATLTFAGGLDIQYF. Written as DNA, the CDR3 is TGTGCTACCTTAACCTTTGCGGGGGGGCTGGACATTCAGTACTTC.

The gene calls are TRBV27 and TRBJ2-1; 7 bases match TRBD1. With 4 bases clipped from V and 0 bases from J, the junction kept 6 bases outside the gene matches. Germline V gives CDR1 MNHEY, CDR2 SMNVEV (reference sequence). The CDR3 has 16 amino acids. The CDR3 DNA is TGTGCCAGCAGTTCCCGGGACAGACGCTCCTACAATGAGCAGTTCTTC. It is translated as CASSSRDRRSYNEQFF.

The rearrangement links TRBV25-1 to TRBJ2-3; 7 nucleotides line up with TRBD2. CDR3 length: 13 amino acids. Trimming took 2 bases from V and 10 from J; bases not matched to a gene: 6. From germline, CDR1 is MGHDK and CDR2 SYGVNS. The chain's CDR3 is CASSEGGGRAQYF. Here the CDR3 DNA reads TGTGCCAGCAGTGAAGGAGGAGGGAGGGCGCAGTATTTT.

This chain links TRBV29-1 with TRBJ2-5; D remains unclear. TRBJ2-7 matches the DNA end more closely, so the J call is doubtful. The CDR3 is 14 residues long. Germline V gives CDR1 SQVTM, CDR2 ANQGSEA. The CDR3 loop is CSVEVPDLRYEQYF. CDR3 in DNA: TGCAGCGTTGAAGTTCCGGACCTCCGGTACGAGCAGTACTTC.

The chain is built from TRBV24-1 and TRBJ2-2; TRBD1 agrees at 7 bases. The CDR3 is 19 amino acids. Germline loops: CDR1 KGHDR, CDR2 SFDVKD. The junction had 12 bases not matched to a gene; V was cut back by 0 bases and J by 3 bases. CDR3 region: CATSDLRGEDRPDTGELFF. The CDR3 DNA reads TGTGCCACCAGTGATTTGCGAGGCGAGGACAGGCCCGACACCGGGGAGCTGTTTTTT.

This clonotype was seen more than once but under ten times. V and J are TRBV13 and TRBJ2-5; D is uncertain. Trimming shortened V by 1 base and J by 3 bases, and 6 bases separated the two germline ends. The CDR3 is 13 amino acids. The V gene's germline CDR1 is PRHDT and CDR2 FYEKMQ (reference sequence). The CDR3 loop reads CASSLEPKETQYF. As DNA, the CDR3 is TGTGCCAGCAGCTTAGAACCTAAAGAGACCCAGTACTTC.

The V and J genes are TRBV7-2 and TRBJ2-4, with D possibly being TRBD2 (5 bases). In germline, CDR1 is SGHTA, CDR2 FQGNSA. Between the trimmed V and J ends, which lost 5 bases and 7 bases, there was a span of 18 bases. This CDR3 comprises 15 residues. The CDR3 nucleotides read TGTGCCAGCAGCCAAGGCGTCCGAAGAGGGAACATTCAGTACTTC. This codes for CASSQGVRRGNIQYF.

This rearrangement joins TRBV28 to TRBJ1-1; weak D call: TRBD1 (6 bases). From germline, CDR1 is MDHEN and CDR2 SYDVKM. Trimming took off 5 bases at V and 0 bases at J, with 10 bases between the two ends. The CDR3 extends over 14 amino acids. In DNA form, the CDR3 reads TGTGCCAGCAGTATCAGGGGAATGAACACTGAAGCTTTCTTT. Its translation: CASSIRGMNTEAFF.

V gene TRBV7-3 combines with J gene TRBJ2-1, with 7 bases lining up with TRBD2. Unmatched junction bases numbered 11, after V lost 5 bases and J lost 4 bases. Per germline, CDR1 SGHTA and CDR2 FQGTGA. CDR3 size: 16 residues. The DNA of the CDR3 is TGTGCCAGCAGCCCCCAGTGGGTTAGCGGGTACAATGAGCAGTTCTTC. Its translation is CASSPQWVSGYNEQFF.

The J gene is TRBJ1-4, the V gene TRBV29-1; 8 nucleotides align to TRBD1. The length of the CDR3 is 13 residues. With V trimmed by 7 bases and J by 2 bases, 3 bases remained unmatched. The germline CDR1 and CDR2 sequences are SQVTM and ANQGSEA. CDR3 coding DNA: TGCAGCGCCGGGGACAGGACTAATGAAAAACTGTTTTTT. It translates to CSAGDRTNEKLFF.

This chain joins TRBV28 and TRBJ2-7; TRBD1 matches at 11 bases. This CDR3 comprises 17 residues. In germline, CDR1 is MDHEN, CDR2 SYDVKM. Trimming cost V 3 bases and J 5 bases; bases outside gene matches: 12. This chain's CDR3 is CASSLPPWTGQGDEQYF. The CDR3, as DNA: TGTGCCAGCAGTTTGCCACCGTGGACGGGACAGGGGGACGAGCAGTACTTC.

This clonotype was detected only a few times. The J gene is TRBJ2-7, the V gene TRBV3-1, with 9 bases aligning to TRBD2. The junction had 6 bases not matched to a gene; V was cut back by 3 bases and J by 3 bases. Germline V lookup: CDR1 LGHDT, CDR2 YNNKEL (reference sequence). The CDR3 is made up of 15 amino acids. CDR3 sequence reads: CASSQMGLADYEQYF. The DNA of the CDR3 is TGTGCCAGCAGCCAGATGGGACTAGCAGACTACGAGCAGTACTTC.